Each of the 13 T cell receptor beta chains below was sequenced from the same sample in a study of blood T cell repertoires in COVID-19. Repertoires were generated with immunoSEQ multiplex PCR, while TCRdb's copy carries only in-frame clones and drops some. Of 230,000 or so clones listed, about 91% are singletons. The material sequenced was peripheral blood. These receptors were taken from a woman aged 35 to 49 who had recovered from COVID-19.

The CDR3 spells CASSLGAGDEQYV. The CDR3, as DNA: TGTGCCAGCAGCTTAGGGGCGGGAGACGAGCAGTACGTC. The J gene is TRBJ2-7, the V gene TRBV5-4, with 7 positions matching TRBD2. The V segment lost 2 bases and the J segment 5 bases; nucleotides outside the gene matches: 4. Germline CDR1 reads SGHNT; CDR2 reads YYREEE (reference sequence). This CDR3 has 13 amino acids.

This clone was counted a few times. The chain links TRBV2 to TRBJ1-1, with TRBD1 as a possible D gene (6 bases). Trimming pared 8 bases from V and 10 bases from J, leaving 20 bases between. CDR3 size: 13 residues. Per germline, CDR1 SNHLY and CDR2 FYNNEI. CDR3 in amino acids: CASPSRGASAAFF. CDR3 sequence (DNA): TGTGCCAGCCCGAGCCGGGGGGCGAGTGCAGCTTTCTTT.

This clone was counted a single time. This sequence joins TRBV6-5 and TRBJ1-1, with D tentatively TRBD1 (6 bases). Per the germline V gene, CDR1 is MNHEY and CDR2 is SVGAGI. This CDR3 is built from 14 residues. The V and J ends lost 2 bases and 0 bases respectively, with 7 bases between them. CDR3 sequence: CASSYDRLNTEAFF. The CDR3 DNA reads as TGTGCCAGCAGTTACGACAGGTTGAACACTGAAGCTTTCTTT.

The chain recombines TRBV11-2 with TRBJ1-1, with a weak D call TRBD1 (6 bases). The V gene's germline CDR1 is SGHAT and CDR2 FQNNGV. Trimming pared 5 bases from V and 2 bases from J, leaving 15 bases between. There are 15 residues in the CDR3. The CDR3 DNA reads as TGTGCCAGCAGCCCCACCGGGACACCTAACACTGAAGCTTTCTTT. Protein product: CASSPTGTPNTEAFF.

This chain uses TRBV6-5 with TRBJ2-7, with TRBD1 matching 7 bases. Germline lookup yields CDR1 MNHEY and CDR2 SVGAGI. V was clipped by 6 bases and J by 2 bases; unmatched bases: 7. CDR3 size: 14 residues. The CDR3 region has the DNA TGTGCCAGCAGGCAGGGGGAAGGAACCTACGAGCAGTACTTC. Amino acids: CASRQGEGTYEQYF.

The V and J genes are TRBV20-1 and TRBJ2-5; TRBD1 aligns across 7 bases. This CDR3 is built from 13 residues. CDR1 DFQATT and CDR2 SNEGSKA come from the germline V gene (reference sequence). The trim removed 3 bases at V and 5 bases at J, leaving 6 bases unmatched. The CDR3 reads CSASDRVWETQYF. The CDR3 nucleotides are TGCAGTGCTAGTGACAGGGTTTGGGAGACCCAGTACTTC.

The rearrangement joins TRBV9 to TRBJ2-3, with no clear D. This CDR3 spans 13 amino acids. The V gene lost 2 bases and the J gene lost 2 bases, with 6 bases spanning the gap. CDR1 and CDR2 from the germline V gene are SGDLS and YYNGEE. CDR3 region: CASSVRITDTQYF. The CDR3 DNA reads TGTGCCAGCAGCGTGAGAATCACAGATACGCAGTATTTT.

The V call is TRBV30, the J call TRBJ2-1; no definite D call. V lost 3 bases to trimming and J lost 2 bases, with 11 bases between them. The CDR3 loop spans 14 amino acids. The germline V gene has CDR1 GTSNPN and CDR2 SVGIG (reference sequence). The CDR3 loop is CAWSDSHPYNEQFF. In DNA form, the CDR3 reads TGTGCCTGGAGCGACTCGCACCCCTACAATGAGCAGTTCTTC.

V is TRBV30 and J is TRBJ2-3; D may be TRBD2 (6 bases). Germline V gene lookup returns CDR1 GTSNPN and CDR2 SVGIG (reference sequence). V was shortened by 1 base and J by 1 base, with 12 bases between the two germline ends. The CDR3 covers 15 residues. CDR3 DNA sequence: TGTGCCTGGAGTGGTTTGTGGGGGGGCACAGATACGCAGTATTTT. The encoded protein is CAWSGLWGGTDTQYF.

This clone was counted only a few times. The chain's CDR3 is CASSLDTYEQYV. The CDR3 region has the DNA TGTGCCAGCAGTCTGGACACCTACGAGCAGTACGTC. The rearrangement joins TRBV28 to TRBJ2-7, with D possibly being TRBD1 (5 bases). This CDR3 has 12 residues. Per germline, CDR1 MDHEN and CDR2 SYDVKM. V lost 5 bases and J lost 2, with 7 bases in between.

This clone was recorded once. This chain connects TRBV24-1 to TRBJ2-1; 7 bases are shared with TRBD2. The germline V gene encodes CDR1 KGHDR and CDR2 SFDVKD. Trimming removed 5 bases from V and 6 bases from J; junction bases left unmatched: 9. The CDR3 consists of 15 residues. This CDR3 is CATSGTGTKTNEQFF. For the CDR3, the DNA is TGTGCCACCAGTGGGACCGGGACTAAAACCAATGAGCAGTTCTTC.

This chain connects TRBV4-3 to TRBJ2-2, with unresolved D. Germline V CDR1 and CDR2: LGHNA, YSLEER. CDR3 length: 13 residues. Trimming left V 2 bases short and J 6 bases short, with 7 bases between. CDR3 residues: CASSQSRSGELFF. The DNA for the CDR3 is TGCGCCAGCAGCCAATCTCGGTCCGGGGAGCTGTTTTTT.

This chain links TRBV30 with TRBJ2-3; perhaps TRBD2 as D (5 bases). Between the trimmed V and J ends, which lost 4 bases and 3 bases, there was a span of 14 bases. This CDR3 region has 14 residues. Germline CDR1 GTSNPN, CDR2 SVGIG (reference sequence). Written as DNA, the CDR3 is TGTGCCTGGACCCAGCCGGACTCTACAGATACGCAGTATTTT. It is translated as CAWTQPDSTDTQYF.